This entry is about one TCR beta chain. Its antigen remains unidentified. The sample comes from a study of T cell repertoires in cytomegalovirus infection. A single record per CDR3 protein comes from TCRdb applying MiXCR to the reads. The sample consists of some 940,000 distinct CDR3 sequences, around 31% of them appearing once. The CDR3 has 16 amino acids. V was cut by 1 base and J by 7 bases, with 17 bases left in between. J is TRBJ1-5 and V is TRBV12-3 or TRBV12-4, with unresolved D. Sequenced material: cultured CD8+ T cells from PBMCs, taken from culture after CMV antigen stimulation. The sequence was obtained from a human donor in good health (CMV status not recorded). Some clones in this sample may be carry-over from other donors' samples. CDR3 coding DNA: TGTGCCAGCAGTTTAGTTGGCCCGCGAGATGGGCAGCCCCAGCATTTT. Its translation is CASSLVGPRDGQPQHF.